This TCR beta chain was recovered during a study of regulatory T cells in long-lasting Graves disease. CDR3 length: 13 residues. Germline CDR1 is MDHEN and CDR2 is SYDVKM. Construction of the TCR beta libraries employed iRepertoire HTBI primers in conjunction with Arm-PCR of CDR3 regions. Each CDR3 protein is one row after TCRdb ran MiXCR on the multiplex PCR reads. Of about 470,000 distinct CDR3 sequences in the sample, less than 25% were seen once. In this sample, this clonotype turned up many times. The antigen is not known. Findings of the study overall: TCR diversity was lower in persistent Graves' patients (versus newly diagnosed ones).

Time point: persistent/refractory GD, antithyroid drugs over 5 years with positive TRAb. The TCR library used RNA extracted from PBMCs. The TCR comes from a female donor with Graves disease. Source: peripheral blood mononuclear cells (PBMCs), taken when the disease was refractory, from a patient treated with antithyroid drugs. This chain uses TRBV28 with TRBJ2-7; TRBD1 is a possible D gene (6 bases). Here the CDR3 reads CVVGSRGSWEQYF. CDR3 nucleotide sequence: TGTGTTGTGGGGAGCAGGGGCTCGTGGGAGCAGTACTTC.